One and the same sample provided the 30 T cell receptor beta chains below, sequenced in a study of blood T cell repertoires in COVID-19 (dated by TCRdb to 2020 to 2022). Libraries were made using the immunoSEQ multiplex PCR assay. TCRdb mirrors the immuneACCESS table, restricted to in-frame sequences. Some clones are absent from its copies; in checked studies, under half trace to an unresolved V gene, and the reason for the others is unknown. In this sample the table shows approximately 68,000 clones, 75% to 90% of which occur a single time. 35% to 40% of the sample rests with the top ten. What was sequenced was peripheral blood. The receptors shown here come from a woman older than 75 with active or convalescent COVID-19.

The J gene is TRBJ1-1, the V gene TRBV6-1; D gene unclear. The V end was cut by 3 bases, the J end by 3 bases, with 8 bases between. The CDR3 has 13 residues. CDR1 is MNHNS, CDR2 SASEGT, per germline. The chain's CDR3 is CASSDLRDTEAFF. CDR3 in DNA: TGTGCCAGCAGTGATTTGCGGGACACTGAAGCTTTCTTT.

The CDR3 DNA is TGTGCCAGCTCACCCGGGACAGCGAACACTGAAGCTTTCTTT. This sequence encodes CASSPGTANTEAFF. The rearrangement joins TRBV18 to TRBJ1-1; TRBD1 matches at 7 bases. The junction had 2 bases not matched to a gene; V was cut back by 3 bases and J by 1 base. CDR1 KGHSH and CDR2 LQKENI come from the germline V gene. The CDR3 loop spans 14 amino acids. The full variable domain, rest sourced from reference TRBV18 and TRBJ1-1, is NAGVMQNPRHLVRRRGQEARLRCSPMKGHSHVYWYRQLPEEGLKFMVYLQKENIIDESGMPKERFSAEFPKEGPSILRIQQVVRGDSAAYFCASSPGTANTEAFFGQGTRLTVV.

The genes are TRBV28 and TRBJ1-4, with D tentatively TRBD1 (6 bases). Germline V lookup: CDR1 MDHEN, CDR2 SYDVKM. This CDR3 is built from 15 residues. The V end was cut by 5 bases, the J end by 5 bases, with 15 bases between. CDR3 amino acids: CASSHRTGFNEKLFF. In DNA, the CDR3 is TGTGCCAGCAGTCACCGTACAGGGTTCAATGAAAAACTGTTTTTT.

The chain has TRBV30 and TRBJ1-2; D is unclear. V shed 6 bases and J shed 7 bases, with 18 bases lying between them. Per germline, CDR1 GTSNPN and CDR2 SVGIG (reference sequence). The CDR3 covers 13 residues. In DNA, the CDR3 is TGTGCCTGTTACCCGACAAGAGGGTCTGGCTACACCTTC. This gives the protein CACYPTRGSGYTF.

The chain uses TRBV19 and TRBJ2-3, with 10 nucleotides matching TRBD1. V shed 9 bases and J 5 bases; nucleotides not matched to a gene: 5. CDR1 and CDR2 (germline): LNHDA, SQIVND (reference sequence). The CDR3 is made up of 13 amino acids. CDR3 sequence (DNA): TGTGCCAGCAGACAGGGGGCGATAGATACGCAGTATTTT. Protein sequence: CASRQGAIDTQYF.

The rearrangement joins TRBV7-3 to TRBJ2-1, with 13 positions matching TRBD2. Germline lookup yields CDR1 SGHTA and CDR2 FQGTGA. The V and J ends lost 5 bases and 7 bases, in that order; junction bases with no gene match: 11. The CDR3 extends over 17 amino acids. CDR3 residues: CASSPQTSGGLGNEQFF. CDR3 nucleotide sequence: TGTGCCAGCAGCCCACAGACTAGCGGGGGGCTGGGGAATGAGCAGTTCTTC.

The CDR3 here is CASSQQGTTNEKLFF. CDR3 bases: TGTGCCAGCAGCCAACAGGGAACAACTAATGAAAAACTGTTTTTT. V is TRBV14 and J is TRBJ1-4; tentatively, D is TRBD1 (5 bases). The V and J ends lost 2 bases and 0 bases respectively, with 7 bases between them. The CDR3 sequence is 15 residues long. The germline V gene has CDR1 SGHDN and CDR2 FVKESK.

CDR3 region: CASSLDPGSNQPQHF. CDR3 DNA: TGTGCCAGCAGTTTAGATCCCGGGAGCAATCAGCCCCAGCATTTT. This chain links TRBV6-5 with TRBJ1-5; no clear D. The CDR3 has 15 amino acids. V dropped 4 bases and J dropped 1 base, with 11 bases sitting between them. CDR1 is MNHEY, CDR2 SVGAGI, per germline.

The chain combines TRBV6-2 or TRBV6-3 with TRBJ2-3; D is undetermined. Trimming removed 2 bases at V and 9 bases at J, with 12 bases between. This CDR3 comprises 13 residues. CDR1 and CDR2 from the germline V gene are MNHEY and SVGEGT. This CDR3 reads CASSYPGVITQYF. As DNA, the CDR3 is TGTGCCAGCAGTTACCCCGGTGTAATCACGCAGTATTTT.

For the CDR3, the DNA is TGTGCCAGCAGTAACACAGGGATCTATGGCTACACCTTC. Its protein is CASSNTGIYGYTF. The chain recombines TRBV12-3 or TRBV12-4 with TRBJ1-2, with D maybe TRBD1 (6 bases). The V gene lost 5 bases and the J gene lost 4 bases, with 11 bases spanning the gap. CDR3 length equals 13 residues.

V usage is TRBV15 and J usage is TRBJ2-7; TRBD1 matches at 7 bases. The J segment lost 2 bases and the V segment lost 3 bases, leaving 4 bases of the junction unmatched. Germline CDR1 LNHNV, CDR2 YYDKDF (reference sequence). CDR3 length: 14 amino acids. The CDR3, as DNA: TGTGCCACCAGCAGCCTTAGGGGGCCCTACGAGCAGTACTTC. Translation: CATSSLRGPYEQYF.

The CDR3 nucleotides are TGTGCCATCAGTGAGTCTGGAGGGCCCGGAAACACCATATATTTT. Translation: CAISESGGPGNTIYF. The genes are TRBV10-3 and TRBJ1-3; D uncertain. CDR3 length equals 15 residues. Trimming removed 0 bases from V and 4 bases from J, with 10 bases in between. Per germline, CDR1 ENHRY and CDR2 SYGVKD.

V gene TRBV6-5 combines with J gene TRBJ2-2; maybe TRBD2 (6 bases). Trimming took off 9 bases at V and 5 bases at J, with 19 bases between the two ends. The CDR3 totals 15 residues. The germline CDR1 and CDR2 sequences are MNHEY and SVGAGI. DNA of the CDR3: TGTGCCAGTCACCGGGCCCCGGGGAGGACCGGGGAGCTGTTTTTT. This sequence encodes CASHRAPGRTGELFF.

The chain has TRBV18 and TRBJ1-1, with no clear D. Trimming stripped 3 bases from V and 1 base from J, with 12 bases between. Germline V gene lookup returns CDR1 KGHSH and CDR2 LQKENI. This CDR3 spans 15 amino acids. As DNA, the CDR3 is TGTGCCAGCTCACCGATATTGTACGGGAACACTGAAGCTTTCTTT. Amino acid sequence: CASSPILYGNTEAFF.

V usage is TRBV6-6 and J usage is TRBJ2-7; weak D call: TRBD2 (5 bases). The V end was cut by 0 bases, the J end by 3 bases, with 15 bases between. Per the germline V gene, CDR1 is MNHNY and CDR2 is SVGAGI (reference sequence). The CDR3 extends over 16 amino acids. The DNA of the CDR3 is TGTGCCAGCAGTTACTCGTTTTCGGGGAAGGTCTACGAGCAGTACTTC. Encoded protein: CASSYSFSGKVYEQYF.

The genes are TRBV4-1 and TRBJ2-3; 8 bases are a match to TRBD2. With 4 bases clipped from V and 1 base from J, the junction kept 4 bases outside the gene matches. The germline V gene has CDR1 MGHRA and CDR2 YSYEKL. The CDR3 is 15 residues long. The CDR3 DNA reads TGCGCCAGCAGCCTTAGCGGGGTGGGCACAGATACGCAGTATTTT. Its protein product is CASSLSGVGTDTQYF.

CDR3 amino acids: CASSSQGTYGYTF. CDR3 sequence (DNA): TGTGCCAGCAGTTCCCAGGGGACCTATGGCTACACCTTC. The J gene is TRBJ1-2, the V gene TRBV28; weak D call: TRBD1 (6 bases). V was clipped by 4 bases and J by 4 bases, with 10 bases between them. The CDR3 has 13 amino acids. CDR1 is MDHEN and CDR2 is SYDVKM in the germline V gene.

The rearrangement joins TRBV3-1 (or the pseudogene TRBV3-2) to TRBJ1-2; D perhaps matches TRBD1 (5 bases). The CDR3 is 15 amino acids. V was cut by 4 bases and J by 6 bases, with 18 bases left in between. Germline V lookup: CDR1 LGHDT, CDR2 YNNKEL (reference sequence). The CDR3 bases are TGTGCCAGCAGCCCCCCTCTCCAGACAGAACATGGCTACACCTTC. Protein sequence: CASSPPLQTEHGYTF.

The chain recombines TRBV6-5 with TRBJ2-2; 7 bases agree with TRBD1. V was clipped by 10 bases and J by 3 bases; unmatched bases: 8. Germline assignment: CDR1 MNHEY and CDR2 SVGAGI. This CDR3 has 14 amino acids. The CDR3 DNA follows: TGTGCCACCAGAGGACAGGCTGACACCGGGGAGCTGTTTTTT. Protein: CATRGQADTGELFF.

This clone showed up just a few times. This chain joins TRBV4-2 and TRBJ1-4; D is ambiguous. Per germline, CDR1 LGHNA and CDR2 YNFKEQ. V was clipped by 1 base and J by 6 bases, with 15 bases between them. The CDR3 is 16 amino acids. CDR3 residues: CASSQVRGWSDEKLFF. The CDR3 DNA reads as TGTGCCAGCAGCCAAGTTCGGGGATGGAGTGATGAAAAACTGTTTTTT.

The rearrangement links TRBV28 to TRBJ1-5, with D hard to call. This CDR3 is 16 amino acids long. Trimming stripped 9 bases from V and 0 bases from J, with 18 bases between. Germline V lookup: CDR1 MDHEN, CDR2 SYDVKM. CDR3 protein: CASCTGLGYSNQPQHF. As DNA, the CDR3 is TGTGCCAGTTGTACGGGGTTGGGGTATAGCAATCAGCCCCAGCATTTT. The full variable domain, in which reference TRBV28 and TRBJ1-5 provide the parts outside the CDR3, is DVKVTQSSRYLVKRTGEKVFLECVQDMDHENMFWYRQDPGLGLRLIYFSYDVKMKEKGDIPEGYSVSREKKERFSLILESASTNQTSMYLCASCTGLGYSNQPQHFGDGTRLSIL.

The chain recombines TRBV9 with TRBJ1-2, with 7 nucleotides matching TRBD1. Looked up from germline, CDR1 is SGDLS and CDR2 is YYNGEE. With V trimmed by 4 bases and J by 3 bases, 12 bases remained unmatched. The CDR3 totals 16 residues. CDR3 nucleotides: TGTGCCAGCAGCCCGGAGGGGGCAAATATATACTATGGCTACACCTTC. Translation: CASSPEGANIYYGYTF.

The chain employs TRBV6-5 and TRBJ2-1; D might be TRBD2 (5 bases). This CDR3 region has 14 residues. The germline CDR1 and CDR2 sequences are MNHEY and SVGAGI. The V end was cut by 2 bases, the J end by 8 bases, with 13 bases between. The DNA of the CDR3 is TGTGCCAGCAGTTACGCCCCAGAGGGTTATGAGCAGTTCTTC. This translates into CASSYAPEGYEQFF.

The CDR3 region is CASSWFLGGGIGAFF. Written as DNA, the CDR3 is TGTGCCAGCAGTTGGTTTCTGGGGGGTGGGATCGGAGCTTTCTTT. This chain uses TRBV28 with TRBJ1-1; D is possibly TRBD1 (5 bases). The CDR3 is 15 amino acids. Germline values: CDR1 MDHEN, CDR2 SYDVKM. Deletions cut 4 bases from V and 10 bases from J, with 22 bases between. The complete variable domain, with remaining parts taken from reference TRBV28 and TRBJ1-1, reads DVKVTQSSRYLVKRTGEKVFLECVQDMDHENMFWYRQDPGLGLRLIYFSYDVKMKEKGDIPEGYSVSREKKERFSLILESASTNQTSMYLCASSWFLGGGIGAFFGQGTRLTVV.

This clone has ten or more counts. This rearrangement joins TRBV25-1 to TRBJ2-5; 7 nucleotides agree with TRBD2. Unmatched junction bases numbered 5, after V lost 4 bases and J lost 3 bases. Per germline, CDR1 MGHDK and CDR2 SYGVNS. The CDR3 has 14 amino acids. The CDR3: CASSGGGVEETQYF. The DNA of the CDR3 is TGTGCCAGCAGTGGGGGGGGAGTAGAAGAGACCCAGTACTTC.

The CDR3 coding sequence is TGTGCCAGCAGCGTAGGGACAAATCAGCCCCAGCATTTT. Amino acids: CASSVGTNQPQHF. The chain employs TRBV7-9 and TRBJ1-5; perhaps TRBD1 as D (6 bases). V was cut by 5 bases and J by 4 bases, with 9 bases left in between. Germline V gives CDR1 SEHNR, CDR2 FQNEAQ (reference sequence). CDR3 length equals 13 residues. The full variable domain, with the rest looked up from reference TRBV7-9 and TRBJ1-5, is DTGVSQNPRHKITKRGQNVTFRCDPISEHNRLYWYRQTLGQGPEFLTYFQNEAQLEKSRLLSDRFSAERPKGSFSTLEIQRTEQGDSAMYLCASSVGTNQPQHFGDGTRLSIL.

This clone appeared once. The V gene is TRBV7-6, the J gene TRBJ2-7; TRBD1 matches at 7 bases. Per the germline V gene, CDR1 is SGHVS and CDR2 is FNYEAQ. This CDR3 comprises 15 residues. Unmatched junction bases numbered 3, after V lost 1 base and J lost 0 bases. The CDR3 DNA is TGTGCCAGCAGCTTAGTAGGGACAGTCTCCTACGAGCAGTACTTC. This encodes CASSLVGTVSYEQYF. The full variable domain, with the rest looked up from reference TRBV7-6 and TRBJ2-7, is GAGVSQSPRYKVTKRGQDVALRCDPISGHVSLYWYRQALGQGPEFLTYFNYEAQQDKSGLPNDRFSAERPEGSISTLTIQRTEQRDSAMYRCASSLVGTVSYEQYFGPGTRLTVT.

V usage is TRBV11-2 and J usage is TRBJ2-3; 9 bases map to TRBD2. From germline, CDR1 is SGHAT and CDR2 FQNNGV. The CDR3 has 17 amino acids. The junction had 11 bases not matched to a gene; V was cut back by 3 bases and J by 4 bases. CDR3 sequence reads: CASSFSSGTSWADTQYF. Here the CDR3 DNA reads TGTGCCAGCAGCTTTAGCTCCGGGACTAGCTGGGCAGATACGCAGTATTTT.

The J gene is TRBJ1-2, the V gene TRBV19, with unresolved D. Trimming took 3 bases from V and 4 from J, leaving 15 bases between them. Per the germline V gene, CDR1 is LNHDA and CDR2 is SQIVND (reference sequence). There are 15 residues in the CDR3. The CDR3 DNA reads as TGTGCCAGTAGTATTGGGATGGAGGCCCGCTATGGCTACACCTTC. Its protein product is CASSIGMEARYGYTF.

This clone was counted once. The CDR3 DNA reads TGTGCCAGCAGCCCATCTCACGGTCTTGCGAACACTGAAGCTTTCTTT. Protein product: CASSPSHGLANTEAFF. The chain has TRBV3-1 (or the pseudogene TRBV3-2) and TRBJ1-1; D gene unclear. The V gene's germline CDR1 is LGHDT and CDR2 YNNKEL (reference sequence). Trimming cost V 4 bases and J 1 base, with 16 bases left between them. The CDR3 sequence is 16 residues long.